This T cell receptor (beta chain) was observed in a study of OX40 agonist ivuxolimab in advanced cancers. Turning to the study itself: A mean age of around 66 years, range about 23 to 80, was recorded, and 70% to 85% were male.

Study findings and constraints: Circulating CD4+ and CD8+ T cells showed clonal expansion by week 6 at 0.1 to 3.0 mg/kg. Fewer expanded clones were found on average in CD4+ than in CD8+ T cells.

Germline CDR1 and CDR2: PRHDT and FYEKMQ (reference sequence). The CDR3 is made up of 13 amino acids. The ends were cut back, 2 bases at V and 7 bases at J, with 11 bases in the middle. Profiling relied on immunoSEQ multiplex PCR, and the TCRdb table lists in-frame clones only, not all of them. The sample yields several thousand clones, over 60% seen once. Turning to this clone: The antigen remains unidentified.

This TCR came from an adult with an advanced solid tumor such as melanoma, head and neck, liver or kidney cancer. Sequenced material: CD4+ or CD8+ T cells sorted from blood, taken in a trial of the OX40 agonist ivuxolimab. The gene calls are TRBV13 and TRBJ1-2; D not resolved. Here the CDR3 reads CASSLREVPGYTF. The CDR3 nucleotides are TGTGCCAGCAGCTTAAGGGAAGTCCCTGGCTACACCTTC.